This TCR beta chain was captured by sequencing in a study of T cell responses to AZD1222 COVID-19 vaccine. This CDR3 has 17 amino acids. V lost 7 bases, J lost 1 base, and 15 bases stayed unmatched. From germline, CDR1 is MDHEN and CDR2 SYDVKM. Profiling relied on immunoSEQ multiplex PCR, and the TCRdb table lists in-frame clones only, not all of them. The sample has roughly 140,000 clones; around 89% are singletons. The chain uses TRBV28 and TRBJ2-7; 8 bases align to TRBD2. The sequence was collected from an adult in good health. The sample consisted of peripheral blood, taken on day 0 of AZD1222 vaccination. CDR3 nucleotide sequence: TGTGCCAGCAAATCGGCGTCCGGGAGGGATACTTCCTACGAGCAGTACTTC. It is translated as CASKSASGRDTSYEQYF.